This TCR beta chain emerged from a study of T cells in Graves' hyperthyroidism and ophthalmopathy. The study's findings and limits: Blood also contained most expanded thyroid clonotypes above 0.001.

This clonotype has ten or more counts. The antigen is undetermined. Between the trimmed V and J ends, which lost 5 bases and 3 bases, there was a span of 14 bases. Germline V CDR1 and CDR2: SGHTA, FQGNSA. The CDR3 runs to 14 residues. Researchers amplified the TCR beta CDR3 regions from RNA transcripts. First-round RT-PCR with HTBI primers amplified the TCR CDR3 region. MiXCR, applied by TCRdb to the multiplex PCR reads, yields one record per CDR3 protein. The sample lists about 570,000 distinct CDR3 sequences, 35% to 55% occurring once. Specimen: peripheral blood or thyroid tissue (not recorded which). The TCR originated in an adult woman with Graves' disease, either hyperthyroidism or ophthalmopathy (not recorded which). This chain links TRBV7-2 with TRBJ2-7, with D perhaps assigned TRBD1 or TRBD2 (5 bases each). In nucleotides, the CDR3 is TGTGCCAGCAGCCGTGAGGGACGTAGCTACGAGCAGTACTTC. Protein: CASSREGRSYEQYF.